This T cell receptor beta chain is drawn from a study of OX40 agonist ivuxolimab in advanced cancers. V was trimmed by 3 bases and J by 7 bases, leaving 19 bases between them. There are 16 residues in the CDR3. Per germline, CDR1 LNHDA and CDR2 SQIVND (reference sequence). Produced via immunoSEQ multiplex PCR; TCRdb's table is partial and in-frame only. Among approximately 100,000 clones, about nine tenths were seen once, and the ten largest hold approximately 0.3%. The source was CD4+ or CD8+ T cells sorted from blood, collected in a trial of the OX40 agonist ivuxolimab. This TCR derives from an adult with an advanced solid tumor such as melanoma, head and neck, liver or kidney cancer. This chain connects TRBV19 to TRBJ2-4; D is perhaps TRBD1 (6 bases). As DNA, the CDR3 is TGTGCCAGTAGTATTCGGGACGAGGGGGTTCGGAACATTCAGTACTTC. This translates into CASSIRDEGVRNIQYF. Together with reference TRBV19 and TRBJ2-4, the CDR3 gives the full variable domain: DGGITQSPKYLFRKEGQNVTLSCEQNLNHDAMYWYRQDPGQGLRLIYYSQIVNDFQKGDIAEGYSVSREKKESFPLTVTSAQKNPTAFYLCASSIRDEGVRNIQYFGAGTRLSVL.